The clone carrying this TCR beta chain was observed a few times. Antigen unknown. The data were taken from a study of post-analysis software for immune sequencing data. The CDR3 has 13 residues. Germline loops: CDR1 MDHEN, CDR2 SYDVKM. V was clipped by 3 bases and J by 11 bases, with 16 bases between them. Study results and caveats: Relative to controls, patients had about five TRBV segments at higher frequency, with TRBV5-6, TRBV5-1 and TRBV20-1 among these. F measure clustering grouped samples strongly by preparation batch. Significantly lower normalized Chao1 diversity was seen in multiple sclerosis patients than in controls.

cDNA libraries of TCR beta carried unique molecular identifiers. It was from approximately 0.91 to 9.4 million T cells that approximately 500,000 cDNA molecules came. From the PCR reads, TCRdb called clonotypes with MiXCR, one entry per CDR3 protein. The table includes about 430,000 distinct CDR3 sequences, less than 40% detected once. The source is a girl aged 2 to 10 with multiple sclerosis. The genes are TRBV28 and TRBJ2-5; D is perhaps TRBD2 (5 bases). The sample comprised blood. The CDR3 reads CASSFRGIGEQYF. Here the CDR3 DNA reads TGTGCCAGCAGTTTTAGAGGGATTGGAGAGCAGTACTTC.